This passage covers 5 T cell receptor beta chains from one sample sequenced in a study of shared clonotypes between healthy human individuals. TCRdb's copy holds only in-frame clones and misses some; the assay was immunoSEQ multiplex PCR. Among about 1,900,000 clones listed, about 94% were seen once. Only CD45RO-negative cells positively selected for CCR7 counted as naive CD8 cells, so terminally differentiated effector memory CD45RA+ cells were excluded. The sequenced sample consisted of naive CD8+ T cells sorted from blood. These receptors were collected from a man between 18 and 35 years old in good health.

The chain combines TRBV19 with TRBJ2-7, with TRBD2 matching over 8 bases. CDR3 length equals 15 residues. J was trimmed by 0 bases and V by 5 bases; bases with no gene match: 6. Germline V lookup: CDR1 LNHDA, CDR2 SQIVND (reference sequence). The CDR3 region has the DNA TGTGCCAGTAGTCCCTCGGGAGGGAGCTCCTACGAGCAGTACTTC. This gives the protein CASSPSGGSSYEQYF.

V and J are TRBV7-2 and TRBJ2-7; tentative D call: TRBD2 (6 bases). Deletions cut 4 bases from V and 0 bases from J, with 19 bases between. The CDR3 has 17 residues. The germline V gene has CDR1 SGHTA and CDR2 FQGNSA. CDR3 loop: CASSSRLFWEVSYEQYF. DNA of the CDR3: TGTGCCAGCAGCTCCCGCCTTTTTTGGGAGGTCTCCTACGAGCAGTACTTC.

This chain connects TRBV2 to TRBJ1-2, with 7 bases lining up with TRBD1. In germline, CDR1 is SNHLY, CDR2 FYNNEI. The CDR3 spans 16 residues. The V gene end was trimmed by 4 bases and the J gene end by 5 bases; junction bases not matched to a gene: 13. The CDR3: CASSGFGQAGGYGYTF. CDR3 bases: TGTGCCAGCAGTGGTTTTGGACAGGCAGGGGGTTATGGCTACACCTTC.

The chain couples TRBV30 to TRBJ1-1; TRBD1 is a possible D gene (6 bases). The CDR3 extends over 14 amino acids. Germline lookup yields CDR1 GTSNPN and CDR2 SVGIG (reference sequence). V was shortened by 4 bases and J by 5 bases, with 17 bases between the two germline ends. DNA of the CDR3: TGTGCCTGGACGGCAGGGGCCCTAAAGACTGAAGCTTTCTTT. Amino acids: CAWTAGALKTEAFF.

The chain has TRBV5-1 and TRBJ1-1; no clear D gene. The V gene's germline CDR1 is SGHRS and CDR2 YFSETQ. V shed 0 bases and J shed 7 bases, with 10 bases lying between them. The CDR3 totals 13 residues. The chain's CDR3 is CASSLVVQSEAFF. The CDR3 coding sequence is TGCGCCAGCAGCTTGGTGGTACAAAGTGAAGCTTTCTTT.